The 8 T cell receptor beta chains reported below all come from one sample, sequenced in a study of cytomegalovirus exposure and HLA in healthy donors. Measured with immunoSEQ multiplex PCR; TCRdb has only the in-frame clones, and not every one. The sample includes some 170,000 clones, 86% of them seen just once. The sample taken for sequencing was PBMCs. The receptors shown here come from a man aged 18 to 29 in good health and CMV-seropositive.

This chain joins TRBV7-3 and TRBJ1-2, with a tentative D call TRBD1 (6 bases). CDR1 is SGHTA and CDR2 is FQGTGA in the germline V gene. The CDR3 has 13 residues. V was cut by 5 bases and J by 2 bases, with 9 bases left in between. CDR3 nucleotides: TGTGCCAGCAGCCCGGGACACAACTATGGCTACACCTTC. It codes for CASSPGHNYGYTF. The complete variable domain, with remaining parts taken from reference TRBV7-3 and TRBJ1-2, reads GAGVSQTPSNKVTEKGKYVELRCDPISGHTALYWYRQSLGQGPEFLIYFQGTGAADDSGLPNDRFFAVRPEGSVSTLKIQRTERGDSAVYLCASSPGHNYGYTFGSGTRLTVV.

There are a few counts of this clone. The chain joins TRBV5-1 to TRBJ2-7; the D is unclear. CDR1 is SGHRS, CDR2 YFSETQ, per germline. The CDR3 is 14 amino acids. Trimming shortened V by 0 bases and J by 0 bases, and 7 bases separated the two germline ends. The CDR3 DNA sequence: TGCGCCAGCAGCTTGGGAGTGCTCTCCTACGAGCAGTACTTC. Translated: CASSLGVLSYEQYF.

The gene calls are TRBV7-6 and TRBJ1-1, with 9 nucleotides matching TRBD1. V dropped 5 bases and J dropped 4; count of bases not matched to a gene: 5. The CDR3 length is 14 residues. Germline V lookup: CDR1 SGHVS, CDR2 FNYEAQ. The CDR3 DNA reads TGTGCCAGCAGCGACCGACAGGGGGGCACTGAAGCTTTCTTT. Translated, it gives CASSDRQGGTEAFF.

This rearrangement joins TRBV28 to TRBJ2-1, with 13 bases lining up with TRBD2. The V gene end was trimmed by 3 bases and the J gene end by 5 bases; junction bases not matched to a gene: 1. CDR1 and CDR2 from the germline V gene are MDHEN and SYDVKM. The CDR3 covers 15 residues. The CDR3 nucleotides are TGTGCCAGCAGTTTGGGGACTAGCGGGAACAATGAGCAGTTCTTC. Its translation: CASSLGTSGNNEQFF.

This chain joins TRBV5-1 and TRBJ2-1; 11 nucleotides agree with TRBD2. The CDR3 totals 16 residues. Germline V gives CDR1 SGHRS, CDR2 YFSETQ. V lost 4 bases and J lost 7; bases outside the gene matches: 10. CDR3 nucleotide sequence: TGCGCCAGCAGCAAGCAACTAGCGGGAGTTCGAAATGAGCAGTTCTTC. Amino acid sequence: CASSKQLAGVRNEQFF.

The chain couples TRBV5-6 to TRBJ2-3; no definite D call. This CDR3 contains 14 residues. CDR1 SGHDT and CDR2 YYEEEE come from the germline V gene. V was cut by 0 bases and J by 1 base, with 6 bases left in between. The CDR3 spells CASSLGLGTDTQYF. CDR3 sequence (DNA): TGTGCCAGCAGCTTGGGCTTAGGCACAGATACGCAGTATTTT. Using reference TRBV5-6 and TRBJ2-3 for the parts outside the CDR3, the full variable domain is DAGVTQSPTHLIKTRGQQVTLRCSPKSGHDTVSWYQQALGQGPQFIFQYYEEEERQRGNFPDRFSGHQFPNYSSELNVNALLLGDSALYLCASSLGLGTDTQYFGPGTRLTVL.

This sequence joins TRBV7-3 and TRBJ2-6; weak D call: TRBD1 (6 bases). Per germline, CDR1 SGHTA and CDR2 FQGTGA. There are 17 residues in the CDR3. The V and J ends lost 5 bases and 2 bases respectively, with 16 bases between them. CDR3 nucleotides: TGTGCCAGCAGCCCGAAGTCAGGGGCAGCTGGGGCCAACGTCCTGACTTTC. It encodes CASSPKSGAAGANVLTF. Based on the CDR3 plus reference TRBV7-3 and TRBJ2-6, the full variable domain is GAGVSQTPSNKVTEKGKYVELRCDPISGHTALYWYRQSLGQGPEFLIYFQGTGAADDSGLPNDRFFAVRPEGSVSTLKIQRTERGDSAVYLCASSPKSGAAGANVLTFGAGSRLTVL.

The V and J genes are TRBV7-9 and TRBJ1-1; perhaps TRBD1 as D (5 bases). CDR1 and CDR2 (germline): SEHNR, FQNEAQ (reference sequence). The CDR3 contains 13 residues. V lost 3 bases and J lost 12, with 17 bases in between. Written as DNA, the CDR3 is TGTGCCAGCAGCTTGGTGGGCAGGGTATCGCCTTTCTTT. It translates to CASSLVGRVSPFF.